These 24 T cell receptor beta chains came from one sample sequenced in a study of shared clonotypes between healthy human individuals. Data came from immunoSEQ multiplex PCR; TCRdb stores just in-frame clones and leaves some out. In the table there are about 680,000 clones, roughly 72% of which are singletons. The source material was memory CD4+ T cells sorted from blood. This sample's subset: CD45RA-negative fraction. The receptors derive from a woman aged 30 to 39 in good health.

The gene calls are TRBV6-6 and TRBJ1-2; D perhaps matches TRBD1 (6 bases). The V end was cut by 6 bases, the J end by 0 bases, with 11 bases between. This CDR3 is 14 amino acids long. Per the germline V gene, CDR1 is MNHNY and CDR2 is SVGAGI (reference sequence). Here the CDR3 DNA reads TGTGCCAGCAGACTCGGACAGTCTAACTATGGCTACACCTTC. It is translated as CASRLGQSNYGYTF.

The CDR3 sequence is CAISDRDYYEQYF. CDR3 DNA: TGTGCCATCAGTGACCGAGATTACTACGAGCAGTACTTC. The V call is TRBV10-3, the J call TRBJ2-7; D uncertain. Trimming pared 3 bases from V and 3 bases from J, leaving 9 bases between. Germline CDR1 ENHRY, CDR2 SYGVKD. CDR3 length: 13 residues.

The chain couples TRBV5-4 to TRBJ2-7; 8 bases line up with TRBD1. This CDR3 contains 14 residues. Germline values: CDR1 SGHNT, CDR2 YYREEE (reference sequence). The V and J ends lost 3 bases and 3 bases, in that order; junction bases with no gene match: 5. Written as DNA, the CDR3 is TGTGCCAGCAGCTCGACAGGGGCGGACTACGAGCAGTACTTC. Protein: CASSSTGADYEQYF.

The gene calls are TRBV6-5 and TRBJ1-2; the D is unclear. Trimming left V 7 bases short and J 4 bases short, with 10 bases between. This CDR3 has 12 residues. Germline assignment: CDR1 MNHEY and CDR2 SVGAGI. CDR3 DNA sequence: TGTGCCAGCAAGGGTTTCGGCTATGGCTACACCTTC. Protein: CASKGFGYGYTF.

This clone has a handful of counts. The rearrangement links TRBV28 to TRBJ2-7; 12 positions match TRBD2. J gave up 4 bases and V 2 bases, and 6 bases lay outside the gene matches. Germline CDR1 reads MDHEN; CDR2 reads SYDVKM. The CDR3 sequence is 16 residues long. The CDR3 DNA is TGTGCCAGCAGTTTACTCGGACTAGCGGGGATTTACGAGCAGTACTTC. The encoded protein is CASSLLGLAGIYEQYF.

This clone was counted between two and nine times. This sequence joins TRBV11-2 and TRBJ1-6; D possibly corresponds to TRBD1 (5 bases). Germline CDR1 and CDR2: SGHAT and FQNNGV. Trimming pared 5 bases from V and 14 bases from J, leaving 19 bases between. The CDR3 covers 14 residues. CDR3 nucleotide sequence: TGTGCCAGCAGCCTCTCGGACGGGACCCCGGCCCTCCACTTT. This sequence encodes CASSLSDGTPALHF.

The genes are TRBV5-4 and TRBJ2-1; D gene unclear. The CDR3 is 14 residues long. Per germline, CDR1 SGHNT and CDR2 YYREEE (reference sequence). Trimming left V 2 bases short and J 9 bases short, with 15 bases between. The CDR3 DNA is TGTGCCAGCAGCTTTGTGGGGAATTCGGGTGAGCAGTTCTTC. It translates to CASSFVGNSGEQFF.

This chain connects TRBV7-3 to TRBJ2-1, with TRBD2 matching over 15 bases. Germline V gene data show CDR1 as SGHTA and CDR2 as FQGTGA. The CDR3 covers 16 residues. J was trimmed by 9 bases and V by 5 bases; bases with no gene match: 8. CDR3 protein: CASSAPGLAGGFEQFF. The CDR3 DNA sequence: TGTGCCAGCAGCGCGCCGGGACTAGCGGGAGGTTTTGAGCAGTTCTTC. The variable domain in full, with the rest retrieved from reference TRBV7-3 and TRBJ2-1, is GAGVSQTPSNKVTEKGKYVELRCDPISGHTALYWYRQSLGQGPEFLIYFQGTGAADDSGLPNDRFFAVRPEGSVSTLKIQRTERGDSAVYLCASSAPGLAGGFEQFFGPGTRLTVL.

This chain uses TRBV29-1 with TRBJ2-2; the match to TRBD2 covers 11 bases. V trimming: 7 bases; J trimming: 7 bases; junction bases outside the gene matches: 5. CDR1 and CDR2 (germline): SQVTM, ANQGSEA. The CDR3 has 13 residues. This CDR3 reads CSALTSGVGELFF. The DNA of the CDR3 is TGCAGCGCCCTGACTAGCGGGGTCGGGGAGCTGTTTTTT.

The chain links TRBV27 to TRBJ1-1, with unresolved D. The CDR3 has 14 amino acids. Trimming shortened V by 2 bases and J by 3 bases, and 10 bases separated the two germline ends. Germline V CDR1 and CDR2: MNHEY, SMNVEV (reference sequence). The CDR3 loop reads CASSLRERDTEAFF. In DNA, the CDR3 is TGTGCCAGCAGTTTAAGGGAAAGGGACACTGAAGCTTTCTTT.

This clone showed up just a few times. The genes are TRBV6-1 and TRBJ2-2; tentatively, D is TRBD1 (6 bases). This CDR3 comprises 14 residues. Germline V gene lookup returns CDR1 MNHNS and CDR2 SASEGT. The germline V and J ends were trimmed by 6 bases and 0 bases, with 8 bases remaining between them. The CDR3 DNA is TGTGCCAGCAGGACAGGCTCGAACACCGGGGAGCTGTTTTTT. It codes for CASRTGSNTGELFF.

The chain uses TRBV27 and TRBJ2-7; 7 bases align to TRBD1. CDR3 size: 14 residues. CDR1 MNHEY and CDR2 SMNVEV come from the germline V gene (reference sequence). V lost 1 base, J lost 5 bases, and 5 bases stayed unmatched. CDR3: CASSLWTGLHEQYF. CDR3 coding DNA: TGTGCCAGCAGTTTATGGACAGGTCTCCACGAGCAGTACTTC.

In regard to this clone: This CDR3 is also generated by other DNA sequences in the sample. The chain uses TRBV7-2 and TRBJ2-3; D gene ambiguous. V was trimmed by 4 bases and J by 0 bases, leaving 8 bases between them. Germline assignment: CDR1 SGHTA and CDR2 FQGNSA. The CDR3 consists of 14 residues. In DNA, the CDR3 is TGTGCCAGCAGCTCCTACCTTAGCACAGATACGCAGTATTTT. Its translation: CASSSYLSTDTQYF.

This clone showed up just once. V usage is TRBV5-1 and J usage is TRBJ2-3, with 13 bases lining up with TRBD2. The CDR3 loop spans 16 amino acids. V lost 2 bases to trimming and J lost 4 bases; unmatched junction nucleotides: 4. Looked up from germline, CDR1 is SGHRS and CDR2 is YFSETQ. The CDR3 protein is CASSLLAGGGADTQYF. CDR3 DNA sequence: TGCGCCAGCAGCTTACTAGCGGGAGGGGGTGCAGATACGCAGTATTTT.

This chain uses TRBV7-2 with TRBJ2-5; 9 nucleotides match TRBD2. V shed 5 bases and J 5 bases; nucleotides not matched to a gene: 15. CDR3 length: 17 residues. Germline loops: CDR1 SGHTA, CDR2 FQGNSA. CDR3 sequence: CASSLGRGLALMETQYF. CDR3 bases: TGTGCCAGCAGCCTAGGCCGCGGACTAGCGTTGATGGAGACCCAGTACTTC.

This clone was counted between two and nine times. Other DNA variants within this sample encode the same CDR3. V usage is TRBV5-1 and J usage is TRBJ1-3; TRBD1 might be the D (6 bases). Germline V lookup: CDR1 SGHRS, CDR2 YFSETQ. Trimming pared 7 bases from V and 4 bases from J, leaving 15 bases between. CDR3 length: 14 residues. CDR3 bases: TGCGCCAGCTCACAGGGAACCGAGGGAAACACCATATATTTT. The encoded protein is CASSQGTEGNTIYF.

CDR3 nucleotides: TGTGCCAGCAGTTATTCTACTAGCGCTAGCACAGATACGCAGTATTTT. Translated, it gives CASSYSTSASTDTQYF. This chain joins TRBV6-5 and TRBJ2-3, with 7 bases aligning to TRBD2. CDR3 size: 16 residues. Germline V gene sequence: CDR1 MNHEY, CDR2 SVGAGI. The V gene end was trimmed by 3 bases and the J gene end by 0 bases; junction bases not matched to a gene: 6.

A note on this clone: Other DNA sequences in the same sample also yield this CDR3. V usage is TRBV5-1 and J usage is TRBJ2-3; D might be TRBD2 (6 bases). The CDR3 consists of 14 residues. Between the trimmed V and J ends, which lost 0 bases and 4 bases, there was a span of 9 bases. Germline V gene sequence: CDR1 SGHRS, CDR2 YFSETQ. The CDR3 DNA follows: TGCGCCAGCAGCTTGGTTGGAGGGGCAGATACGCAGTATTTT. This translates into CASSLVGGADTQYF.

The rearrangement uses TRBV11-3 and TRBJ2-1; the D is unclear. Trimming cost V 5 bases and J 5 bases, with 1 base left between them. Germline assignment: CDR1 SGHNT and CDR2 YENEEA. The CDR3 is 10 amino acids. The CDR3 nucleotides read TGTGCCAGCAGCAACAATGAGCAGTTCTTC. It codes for CASSNNEQFF.

The chain joins TRBV5-6 to TRBJ1-4; 7 positions match TRBD1. V gave up 0 bases and J gave up 5 bases; unmatched junction bases: 4. Per the germline V gene, CDR1 is SGHDT and CDR2 is YYEEEE. The CDR3 totals 15 residues. CDR3 in DNA: TGTGCCAGCAGCTTGGCGGGACAGCGGAATGAAAAACTGTTTTTT. Translated, it gives CASSLAGQRNEKLFF.

This sequence joins TRBV28 and TRBJ1-1, with TRBD1 matching 7 bases. Germline loops: CDR1 MDHEN, CDR2 SYDVKM. Unmatched junction bases numbered 3, after V lost 5 bases and J lost 3 bases. The length of the CDR3 is 13 residues. CDR3 region: CASSPGGHTEAFF. In DNA form, the CDR3 reads TGTGCCAGCAGTCCAGGGGGGCACACTGAAGCTTTCTTT.

The chain employs TRBV5-1 and TRBJ1-2, with 10 bases that match TRBD1. CDR1 is SGHRS, CDR2 YFSETQ, per germline. This CDR3 has 16 amino acids. With 3 bases clipped from V and 4 bases from J, the junction kept 9 bases outside the gene matches. CDR3: CASSWSGTGAGYGYTF. Written as DNA, the CDR3 is TGCGCCAGCAGCTGGTCCGGGACAGGGGCGGGCTATGGCTACACCTTC.

The V and J genes are TRBV7-6 and TRBJ1-1; TRBD1 aligns across 10 bases. Trimming removed 5 bases from V and 5 bases from J; junction bases left unmatched: 5. CDR3 length equals 14 residues. Germline V gene lookup returns CDR1 SGHVS and CDR2 FNYEAQ. In DNA, the CDR3 is TGTGCCAGCAGCCGGGACAGGGGTGTGACTGAAGCTTTCTTT. This sequence encodes CASSRDRGVTEAFF.

This clone was counted once. This chain links TRBV29-1 with TRBJ1-1; a possible D gene is TRBD1 (5 bases). Trimming cost V 7 bases and J 1 base, with 13 bases left between them. Germline V gene data show CDR1 as SQVTM and CDR2 as ANQGSEA. The length of the CDR3 is 13 residues. CDR3 region: CSAKDIPNTEAFF. CDR3 coding DNA: TGCAGCGCCAAGGACATCCCGAACACTGAAGCTTTCTTT.